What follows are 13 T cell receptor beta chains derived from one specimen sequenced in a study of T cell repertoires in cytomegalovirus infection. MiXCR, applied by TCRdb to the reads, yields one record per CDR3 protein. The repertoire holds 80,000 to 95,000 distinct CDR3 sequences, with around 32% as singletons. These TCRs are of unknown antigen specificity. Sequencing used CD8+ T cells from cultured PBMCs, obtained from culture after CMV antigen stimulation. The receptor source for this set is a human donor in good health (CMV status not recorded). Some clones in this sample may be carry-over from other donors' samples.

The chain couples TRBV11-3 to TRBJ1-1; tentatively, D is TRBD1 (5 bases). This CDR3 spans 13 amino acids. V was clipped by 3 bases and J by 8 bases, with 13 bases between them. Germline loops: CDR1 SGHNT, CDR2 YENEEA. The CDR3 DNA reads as TGTGCCAGCAGCTTGGGGTCAGGGCTGGAAGCTTTCTTT. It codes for CASSLGSGLEAFF.

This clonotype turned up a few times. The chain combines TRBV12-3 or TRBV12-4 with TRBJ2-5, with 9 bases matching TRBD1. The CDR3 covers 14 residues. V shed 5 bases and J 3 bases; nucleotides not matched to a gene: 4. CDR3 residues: CASSRGTGKETQYF. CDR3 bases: TGTGCCAGCAGTCGCGGGACAGGGAAAGAGACCCAGTACTTC.

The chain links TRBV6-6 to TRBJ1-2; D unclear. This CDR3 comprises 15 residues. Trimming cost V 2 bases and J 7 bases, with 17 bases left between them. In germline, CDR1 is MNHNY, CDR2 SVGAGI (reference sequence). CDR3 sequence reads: CASSYGPGGSFGYTF. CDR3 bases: TGTGCCAGCAGTTACGGCCCAGGCGGCTCCTTTGGCTACACCTTC.

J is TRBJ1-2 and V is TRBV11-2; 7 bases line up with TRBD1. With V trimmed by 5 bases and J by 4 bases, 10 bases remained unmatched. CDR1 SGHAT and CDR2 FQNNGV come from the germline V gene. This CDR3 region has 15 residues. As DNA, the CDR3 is TGTGCCAGCAGCCCCCGGGACAGTAACCCCTATGGCTACACCTTC. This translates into CASSPRDSNPYGYTF.

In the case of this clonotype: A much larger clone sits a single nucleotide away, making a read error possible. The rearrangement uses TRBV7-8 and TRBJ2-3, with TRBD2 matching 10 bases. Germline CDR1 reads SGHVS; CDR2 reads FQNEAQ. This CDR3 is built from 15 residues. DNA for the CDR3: TGTGCCAGCAGCTGGCTAGCGGGAGCCACAGCTACGCAGTATTTT. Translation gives CASSWLAGATATQYF.

This CDR3 is CASSIGQFEQFF. CDR3 sequence (DNA): TGTGCCAGCAGCATCGGACAGTTCGAGCAGTTCTTC. V is TRBV5-3 and J is TRBJ2-1, with a tentative D call TRBD1 (6 bases). TRBV5-3 is identified as an open reading frame with a role that is uncertain. This CDR3 region has 12 residues. V lost 8 bases and J lost 10, with 16 bases in between.

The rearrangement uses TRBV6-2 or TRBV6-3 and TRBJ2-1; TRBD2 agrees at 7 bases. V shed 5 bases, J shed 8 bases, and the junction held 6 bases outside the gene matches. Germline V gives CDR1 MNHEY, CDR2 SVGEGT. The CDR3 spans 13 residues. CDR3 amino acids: CASSMTSFDEQFF. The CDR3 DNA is TGTGCCAGCAGTATGACTAGCTTCGATGAGCAGTTCTTC.

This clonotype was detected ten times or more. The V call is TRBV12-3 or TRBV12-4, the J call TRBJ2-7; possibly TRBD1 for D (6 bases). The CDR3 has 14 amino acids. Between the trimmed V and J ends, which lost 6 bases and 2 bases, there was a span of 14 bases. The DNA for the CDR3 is TGTGCCAGCAGCTCCAGGGGAAAGACCTACGAGCAGTACTTC. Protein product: CASSSRGKTYEQYF.

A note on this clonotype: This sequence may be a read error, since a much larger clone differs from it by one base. The CDR3 region has the DNA TGTGCCAGTAGTCATCCGGGCACCTACAATGAGCACTTCTTC. This gives the protein CASSHPGTYNEHFF. The chain recombines TRBV19 with TRBJ2-1; D is unclear. Per germline, CDR1 LNHDA and CDR2 SQIVND (reference sequence). This CDR3 is 14 amino acids long.

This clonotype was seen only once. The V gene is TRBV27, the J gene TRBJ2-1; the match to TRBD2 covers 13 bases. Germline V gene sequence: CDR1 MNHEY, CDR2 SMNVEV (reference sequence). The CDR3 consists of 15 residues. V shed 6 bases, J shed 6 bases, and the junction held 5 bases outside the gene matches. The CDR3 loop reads CASRLAGGPGNEQFF. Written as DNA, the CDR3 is TGTGCCAGCAGACTAGCGGGGGGGCCGGGCAATGAGCAGTTCTTC.

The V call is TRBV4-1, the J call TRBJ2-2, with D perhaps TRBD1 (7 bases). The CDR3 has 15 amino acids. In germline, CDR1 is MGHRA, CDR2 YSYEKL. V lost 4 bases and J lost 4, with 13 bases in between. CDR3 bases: TGCGCCAGCAGCCCAGGGGGGTCTCTCACCGGGGAGCTGTTTTTT. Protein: CASSPGGSLTGELFF.

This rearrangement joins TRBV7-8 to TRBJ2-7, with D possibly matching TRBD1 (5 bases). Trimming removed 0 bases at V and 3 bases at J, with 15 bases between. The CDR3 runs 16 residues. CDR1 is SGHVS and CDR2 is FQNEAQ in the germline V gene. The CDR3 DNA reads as TGTGCCAGCAGCTTAGCTACGACAGATACCCTCTACGAGCAGTACTTC. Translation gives CASSLATTDTLYEQYF. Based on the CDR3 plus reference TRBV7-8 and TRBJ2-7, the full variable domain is GAGVSQSPRYKVAKRGQDVALRCDPISGHVSLFWYQQALGQGPEFLTYFQNEAQLDKSGLPSDRFFAERPEGSVSTLKIQRTQQEDSAVYLCASSLATTDTLYEQYFGPGTRLTVT.

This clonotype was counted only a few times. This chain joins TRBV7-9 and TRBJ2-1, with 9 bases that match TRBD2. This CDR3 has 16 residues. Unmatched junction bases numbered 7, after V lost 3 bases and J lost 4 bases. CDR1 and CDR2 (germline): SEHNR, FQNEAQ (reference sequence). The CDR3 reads CASSFGGGASYNEQFF. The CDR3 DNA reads TGTGCCAGCAGCTTTGGCGGGGGGGCTTCTTACAATGAGCAGTTCTTC. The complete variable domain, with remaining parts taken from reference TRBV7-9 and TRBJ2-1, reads DTGVSQNPRHKITKRGQNVTFRCDPISEHNRLYWYRQTLGQGPEFLTYFQNEAQLEKSRLLSDRFSAERPKGSFSTLEIQRTEQGDSAMYLCASSFGGGASYNEQFFGPGTRLTVL.